This T cell receptor (beta chain) was recorded in a study of T-cell reconstitution after alpha-beta-depleted transplantation in children. The sample holds many counts of this clonotype. The library targeted TCRbeta and was prepared with unique molecular identifiers. TCRdb reanalysed the PCR reads using MiXCR and keeps one entry per CDR3 protein. The sample gives about 640,000 distinct CDR3 sequences, approximately 15% of which show up once; 1.1% is in the top ten. With 6 bases removed from V and 13 bases from J, the gap between germline ends came to 18 bases. This CDR3 is 12 amino acids long. Germline CDR1 reads MDHEN; CDR2 reads SYDVKM.

This clonotype was sampled from a human donor who donated a stem cell graft to a child with acute myeloid leukemia. V usage is TRBV28 and J usage is TRBJ1-2; D perhaps matches TRBD1 (5 bases). The sample here was PBMCs from the stem cell graft donor, taken from the stem cell graft. This chain's CDR3 is CASRVSGTPSTF. CDR3 bases: TGTGCCAGCAGAGTATCCGGGACCCCAAGCACCTTC.